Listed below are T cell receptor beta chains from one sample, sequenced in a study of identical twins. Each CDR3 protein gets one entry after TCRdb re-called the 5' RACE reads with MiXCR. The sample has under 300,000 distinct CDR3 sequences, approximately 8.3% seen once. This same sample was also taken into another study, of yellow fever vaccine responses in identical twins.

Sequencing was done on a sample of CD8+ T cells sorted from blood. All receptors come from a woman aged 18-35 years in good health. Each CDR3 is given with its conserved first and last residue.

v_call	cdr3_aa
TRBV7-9	CASSSNHPGRKKTEAFF
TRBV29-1	CSVIQNTGELFF
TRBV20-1	CSARGGGEVEQFF
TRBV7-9	CASSSQGDNEQFF
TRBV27	CASKILRGQYEQFF
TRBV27	CASSLGRLQETQYF
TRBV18	CASSPFPYNEQFF
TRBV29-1	CSVDAGIPEAFF
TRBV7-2	CASSTPPTRGDTQYF
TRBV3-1	CASSLLAGGVVSYNEQFF
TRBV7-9	CASSLPGWGDTQYF
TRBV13	CASSPERSYEQYF
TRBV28	CASSTWARGGPHNEQFF
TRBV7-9	CASSLEGWQADEQYF
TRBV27	CASSLSLYTDTQYF
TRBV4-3	CASSQDQAEGYEQYF
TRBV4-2	CASSPDPGLSGLPYF
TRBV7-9	CASSLAGATSTDTQYF
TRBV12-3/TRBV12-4	CGIGLENTGELFF
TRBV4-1	CASSEGLGGGDEQYF
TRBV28	CASSLVGEIFYEQYF
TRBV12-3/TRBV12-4	CASSSGTPLKGYTF
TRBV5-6	CASSFGTGGLYEQYF
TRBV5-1	CASSLGLALSSYNEQFF
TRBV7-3	CASSSTGGGYNEQFF
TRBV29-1	CSVGLQGATDTQYF
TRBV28	CASASRELYNEQFF
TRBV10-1	CASRAKGAPEAFF
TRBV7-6	CASSSRLEDPGELFF
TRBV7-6	CASSLAGKTQYF
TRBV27	CARSFPGTYEQYF
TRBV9	CASSVGGRLGYNEQFF